This T cell receptor (beta chain) was retrieved from a study of response to subunit inactivated influenza vaccine. The CDR3 is made up of 17 amino acids. Germline CDR1 is ENHRY and CDR2 is SYGVKD. Germline trimming cut 0 bases from V and 0 bases from J; bases unmatched to any gene: 5. MiXCR was run by TCRdb on the RT-PCR reads, yielding one entry per CDR3 protein. This sample has around 480,000 distinct CDR3 sequences, with about 17% found just once. Sequencing used CD4+ T cells sorted from PBMCs, obtained approximately 25 months after vaccination. J is TRBJ2-1 and V is TRBV10-3; 7 bases map to TRBD1. The clonotype comes from a man between 50 and 69 years old who received an inactivated influenza vaccine. The DNA for the CDR3 is TGTGCCATCAGTGAGTCGATGAGGGGGCGCTCCTACAATGAGCAGTTCTTC. Protein sequence: CAISESMRGRSYNEQFF.